One sample yielded the 30 T cell receptor beta chains listed below, sequenced in a study of lymphopenia after photon versus proton radiotherapy. Libraries were prepared by immunoSEQ multiplex PCR; TCRdb keeps only in-frame clonotypes and omits some of them. The sample gives 30,000 to 45,000 clones, more than 85% of which show up once; over 12% is in the top ten. This specimen was peripheral blood, taken from a patient treated with photon-based radiotherapy. The origin of the receptors is a man in his sixties with cholangiocarcinoma.

This chain links TRBV6-5 with TRBJ2-5, with a weak D call TRBD2 (5 bases). Germline-derived CDR1 and CDR2 are MNHEY and SVGAGI. This CDR3 has 15 residues. V lost 0 bases to trimming and J lost 4 bases, with 12 bases between them. This chain's CDR3 is CASSYSTDRGETQYF. The CDR3 coding sequence is TGTGCCAGCAGTTACTCCACAGACCGGGGAGAGACCCAGTACTTC.

This sequence joins TRBV7-2 and TRBJ2-5; D not certain. The CDR3 contains 12 residues. V was cut by 1 base and J by 9 bases, with 9 bases left in between. The germline V gene encodes CDR1 SGHTA and CDR2 FQGNSA. DNA for the CDR3: TGTGCCAGCAGCTTAGTAGCTCCCCCCCAGTACTTC. Translated, it gives CASSLVAPPQYF.

The J gene is TRBJ2-6, the V gene TRBV4-1, with D perhaps TRBD2 (7 bases). The CDR3 sequence is 17 residues long. Trimming left V 0 bases short and J 11 bases short, with 20 bases between. CDR1 and CDR2 from the germline V gene are MGHRA and YSYEKL. The CDR3 loop reads CASSQELVGGRPHVLTF. For the CDR3, the DNA is TGCGCCAGCAGCCAAGAGCTGGTCGGGGGGCGCCCCCACGTCCTGACTTTC.

The chain links TRBV5-1 to TRBJ2-2, with D maybe TRBD2 (6 bases). CDR1 SGHRS and CDR2 YFSETQ come from the germline V gene. The germline V and J ends were trimmed by 0 bases and 7 bases, with 10 bases remaining between them. CDR3 length equals 14 residues. CDR3 sequence (DNA): TGCGCCAGCAGCTTGGCCGGGGGTGTCGGGGAGCTGTTTTTT. Protein: CASSLAGGVGELFF.

The count of this clone is one. The chain couples TRBV5-1 to TRBJ2-2; 8 positions agree with TRBD1. Germline assignment: CDR1 SGHRS and CDR2 YFSETQ. This CDR3 has 16 residues. The ends lost 2 bases at V and 5 bases at J; junction bases unmatched: 8. In nucleotides, the CDR3 is TGCGCCAGCAGCTTCCTCGGACAGGGAGTAACCGGGGAGCTGTTTTTT. Its translation is CASSFLGQGVTGELFF.

The chain recombines TRBV5-1 with TRBJ2-1; D is ambiguous. In germline, CDR1 is SGHRS, CDR2 YFSETQ. V was clipped by 2 bases and J by 1 base, with 19 bases between them. The CDR3 sequence is 18 residues long. CDR3 in DNA: TGCGCCAGCAGCTTCGTAGGCCGCCCAGACCCATCCTACAATGAGCAGTTCTTC. This gives the protein CASSFVGRPDPSYNEQFF. The whole variable domain, filled in from reference TRBV5-1 and TRBJ2-1, reads KAGVTQTPRYLIKTRGQQVTLSCSPISGHRSVSWYQQTPGQGLQFLFEYFSETQRNKGNFPGRFSGRQFSNSRSEMNVSTLELGDSALYLCASSFVGRPDPSYNEQFFGPGTRLTVL.

The chain links TRBV5-1 to TRBJ2-5; 8 bases are a match to TRBD2. Germline-derived CDR1 and CDR2 are SGHRS and YFSETQ. This CDR3 is built from 14 residues. V dropped 3 bases and J dropped 2; count of bases not matched to a gene: 3. The CDR3 DNA reads as TGCGCCAGCAGCTGGGGGACTAGTCAAGAGACCCAGTACTTC. The encoded protein is CASSWGTSQETQYF.

The chain combines TRBV15 with TRBJ2-7; D is undetermined. The V gene's germline CDR1 is LNHNV and CDR2 YYDKDF (reference sequence). The CDR3 has 14 amino acids. Trimming cost V 1 base and J 5 bases, with 12 bases left between them. CDR3 in amino acids: CATSRGALIDEQYF. The CDR3 DNA follows: TGTGCCACCAGCAGAGGAGCCTTAATCGACGAGCAGTACTTC.

The V gene is TRBV4-1, the J gene TRBJ1-1; D call uncertain. Trimming stripped 0 bases from V and 3 bases from J, with 5 bases between. CDR3 length: 13 residues. Germline-derived CDR1 and CDR2 are MGHRA and YSYEKL. The CDR3 nucleotides are TGCGCCAGCAGCCAAGACGGTTACACTGAAGCTTTCTTT. Translating it yields CASSQDGYTEAFF.

The chain carries TRBV11-3 and TRBJ1-1, with D possibly TRBD1 on 5 matching bases. Trimming shortened V by 3 bases and J by 3 bases, and 14 bases separated the two germline ends. This CDR3 region has 15 residues. The germline CDR1 and CDR2 sequences are SGHNT and YENEEA. CDR3 residues: CASSFSSAGHTEAFF. CDR3 in DNA: TGTGCCAGCAGCTTTAGCTCTGCAGGGCACACTGAAGCTTTCTTT.

V gene TRBV14 combines with J gene TRBJ1-1; D gene ambiguous. Germline V gene lookup returns CDR1 SGHDN and CDR2 FVKESK. V was cut by 0 bases and J by 4 bases, with 6 bases left in between. The CDR3 is 13 residues long. CDR3 sequence: CASSQEEFTEAFF. CDR3 nucleotide sequence: TGTGCCAGCAGCCAAGAAGAGTTCACTGAAGCTTTCTTT.

This clone is a singleton in its sample. The CDR3, as DNA: TGTGCCAGCAGCTTACAGGGTCTCAAAAACATTCAGTACTTC. Its translation: CASSLQGLKNIQYF. The rearrangement links TRBV11-2 to TRBJ2-4, with a tentative D call TRBD1 (5 bases). Germline V lookup: CDR1 SGHAT, CDR2 FQNNGV. Trimming removed 2 bases from V and 3 bases from J, with 8 bases in between. This CDR3 has 14 residues.

The chain couples TRBV23-1 to TRBJ2-2; 8 bases line up with TRBD2. TRBV23-1 has ORF status, its function being uncertain. CDR3 length: 15 amino acids. J gave up 5 bases and V 6 bases, and 8 bases lay outside the gene matches. CDR3 DNA sequence: TGCGCCAGCAGCCCGGACGGGGGGGATACCGGGGAGCTGTTTTTT. This translates into CASSPDGGDTGELFF.

The chain carries TRBV27 and TRBJ2-1; D is tentatively TRBD1 or TRBD2 (5 bases each). The V gene lost 6 bases and the J gene lost 8 bases, with 20 bases spanning the gap. Germline CDR1 and CDR2: MNHEY and SMNVEV (reference sequence). CDR3 length: 15 amino acids. CDR3 in DNA: TGTGCCAGCAGCAGCCCCGGGACCGGTGTCCATGAGCAGTTCTTC. Translated, it gives CASSSPGTGVHEQFF.

In this sample, this clone turned up a few times. The gene calls are TRBV4-2 and TRBJ1-2; D not resolved. The CDR3 runs 14 residues. Germline CDR1 and CDR2: LGHNA and YNFKEQ. Trimming cost V 1 base and J 8 bases, with 14 bases left between them. CDR3 in amino acids: CASSQAPGGPGYTF. Here the CDR3 DNA reads TGTGCCAGCAGCCAAGCCCCCGGAGGCCCCGGCTACACCTTC.

The gene calls are TRBV28 and TRBJ2-7, with D possibly matching TRBD1 (6 bases). Germline loops: CDR1 MDHEN, CDR2 SYDVKM. Deletions cut 5 bases from V and 3 bases from J, with 23 bases between. The CDR3 is 17 residues long. The CDR3 protein is CASSRFRGNQALYEQYF. CDR3 DNA sequence: TGTGCCAGCAGTCGCTTTAGGGGGAATCAGGCCCTCTACGAGCAGTACTTC.

About this clone: A read error is likely, as this CDR3 ends without the conserved phenylalanine or tryptophan. The DNA is left out, because the CDR3 cannot be placed on it with certainty; the CDR3 is given as TCRdb lists it. This sequence joins TRBV29-1 and TRBJ2-7. Germline CDR1 is SQVTM and CDR2 is ANQGSEA. The CDR3 is 13 amino acids in total, end residues counted. The CDR3 loop is CSVAKTGDTGLVL.

The chain links TRBV12-5 to TRBJ1-1; D is uncertain. Trimming took 4 bases from V and 4 from J, leaving 10 bases between them. Germline V gene sequence: CDR1 LGHNT, CDR2 FRNRAP. The CDR3 totals 13 residues. CDR3 in amino acids: CASGYVGGTEAFF. DNA for the CDR3: TGTGCTAGTGGTTATGTTGGAGGCACTGAAGCTTTCTTT.

The chain has TRBV5-1 and TRBJ1-1; D is possibly TRBD1 (6 bases). V was shortened by 4 bases and J by 3 bases, with 13 bases between the two germline ends. The CDR3 is 14 amino acids. CDR1 SGHRS and CDR2 YFSETQ come from the germline V gene. In DNA, the CDR3 is TGCGCCAGCAGCCCCTCGGGGGCAGACACTGAAGCTTTCTTT. It encodes CASSPSGADTEAFF.

The chain is built from TRBV2 and TRBJ2-5, with 7 bases lining up with TRBD1. This CDR3 region has 15 residues. Trimming took 6 bases from V and 2 from J; bases not matched to a gene: 9. Per germline, CDR1 SNHLY and CDR2 FYNNEI. CDR3 residues: CASRPGTVYQETQYF. In DNA form, the CDR3 reads TGTGCCAGCAGACCCGGGACAGTATATCAAGAGACCCAGTACTTC.

This chain connects TRBV27 to TRBJ1-1, with a tentative D call TRBD1 (6 bases). The CDR3 sequence is 13 residues long. CDR1 and CDR2 (germline): MNHEY, SMNVEV (reference sequence). The ends were cut back, 2 bases at V and 5 bases at J, with 9 bases in the middle. In DNA, the CDR3 is TGTGCCAGCAGTTTAAGAGGGGGGACTGAAGCTTTCTTT. This translates into CASSLRGGTEAFF.

V gene TRBV7-6 combines with J gene TRBJ2-7, with D perhaps TRBD2 (5 bases). The CDR3 consists of 13 residues. Germline V gene lookup returns CDR1 SGHVS and CDR2 FNYEAQ. The V gene lost 4 bases and the J gene lost 9 bases, with 16 bases spanning the gap. CDR3 amino acids: CASSSFGWAGQYF. Here the CDR3 DNA reads TGTGCCAGCAGCTCGTTTGGATGGGCGGGGCAGTACTTC. Looking up the rest from reference TRBV7-6 and TRBJ2-7 gives the full variable domain: GAGVSQSPRYKVTKRGQDVALRCDPISGHVSLYWYRQALGQGPEFLTYFNYEAQQDKSGLPNDRFSAERPEGSISTLTIQRTEQRDSAMYRCASSSFGWAGQYFGPGTRLTVT.

Only a few counts were recorded for this clone. The genes are TRBV27 and TRBJ2-3, with D perhaps TRBD2 (5 bases). V was cut by 3 bases and J by 3 bases, with 7 bases left in between. The CDR3 spans 13 residues. From germline, CDR1 is MNHEY and CDR2 SMNVEV (reference sequence). The CDR3 sequence: CASSFRGTDTQYF. CDR3 nucleotides: TGTGCCAGCAGTTTTAGAGGGACAGATACGCAGTATTTT.

The chain couples TRBV6-1 to TRBJ2-3, with D unclear. V was cut by 7 bases and J by 2 bases, with 13 bases left in between. The length of the CDR3 is 14 residues. Germline V gives CDR1 MNHNS, CDR2 SASEGT. This chain's CDR3 is CASTTESYTDTQYF. The CDR3 DNA sequence: TGTGCCAGCACCACAGAAAGCTACACAGATACGCAGTATTTT.

This chain uses TRBV10-2 with TRBJ1-5, with D hard to call. CDR3 length equals 14 residues. Germline CDR1 is WSHSY and CDR2 is SAAADI. Trimming shortened V by 7 bases and J by 0 bases, and 10 bases separated the two germline ends. In DNA form, the CDR3 reads TGCGCCAGCACTACAGCCGATAGCAATCAGCCCCAGCATTTT. This gives the protein CASTTADSNQPQHF.

This clone was seen more than once but under ten times. This sequence joins TRBV4-2 and TRBJ1-2; 7 bases map to TRBD1. V gave up 4 bases and J gave up 8 bases; unmatched junction bases: 10. CDR3 length: 14 residues. Germline V CDR1 and CDR2: LGHNA, YNFKEQ. CDR3 bases: TGTGCCAGCAGCCTCGGACAGGTCCAGGGAGGCTACACCTTC. Translating gives CASSLGQVQGGYTF.

The J gene is TRBJ2-1, the V gene TRBV6-5; 8 positions match TRBD1. J was trimmed by 3 bases and V by 6 bases; bases with no gene match: 4. Germline V CDR1 and CDR2: MNHEY, SVGAGI. CDR3 size: 14 residues. The CDR3 is CASSSGQGYNEQFF. The CDR3 DNA reads as TGTGCCAGCAGCAGCGGACAGGGCTACAATGAGCAGTTCTTC.

CDR3 amino acids: CASSLDIQGLADYNEQFF. The CDR3 DNA reads TGTGCCAGCAGCTTAGATATTCAGGGGCTAGCGGACTACAATGAGCAGTTCTTC. This sequence joins TRBV11-2 and TRBJ2-1, with a tentative D call TRBD2 (7 bases). Trimming took off 0 bases at V and 3 bases at J, with 18 bases between the two ends. The length of the CDR3 is 18 residues. CDR1 is SGHAT, CDR2 FQNNGV, per germline. Full variable domain (missing parts from reference TRBV11-2 and TRBJ2-1): EAGVAQSPRYKIIEKRQSVAFWCNPISGHATLYWYQQILGQGPKLLIQFQNNGVVDDSQLPKDRFSAERLKGVDSTLKIQPAKLEDSAVYLCASSLDIQGLADYNEQFFGPGTRLTVL.

The table lists this clone with a count of one. The chain is built from TRBV19 and TRBJ2-1; D not certain. Trimming shortened V by 8 bases and J by 3 bases, and 20 bases separated the two germline ends. CDR3 length: 16 amino acids. Germline CDR1 reads LNHDA; CDR2 reads SQIVND (reference sequence). CDR3 region: CASHPPDAAHYNEQFF. The CDR3 DNA sequence: TGTGCCAGTCACCCGCCCGACGCGGCTCACTACAATGAGCAGTTCTTC.

J is TRBJ2-1 and V is TRBV6-6, with D possibly matching TRBD2 (5 bases). The CDR3 covers 15 residues. Trimming pared 4 bases from V and 0 bases from J, leaving 10 bases between. Germline loops: CDR1 MNHNY, CDR2 SVGAGI (reference sequence). CDR3 bases: TGTGCCAGCAGTTCCCCGGGGAGCTCCTACAATGAGCAGTTCTTC. It specifies CASSSPGSSYNEQFF.